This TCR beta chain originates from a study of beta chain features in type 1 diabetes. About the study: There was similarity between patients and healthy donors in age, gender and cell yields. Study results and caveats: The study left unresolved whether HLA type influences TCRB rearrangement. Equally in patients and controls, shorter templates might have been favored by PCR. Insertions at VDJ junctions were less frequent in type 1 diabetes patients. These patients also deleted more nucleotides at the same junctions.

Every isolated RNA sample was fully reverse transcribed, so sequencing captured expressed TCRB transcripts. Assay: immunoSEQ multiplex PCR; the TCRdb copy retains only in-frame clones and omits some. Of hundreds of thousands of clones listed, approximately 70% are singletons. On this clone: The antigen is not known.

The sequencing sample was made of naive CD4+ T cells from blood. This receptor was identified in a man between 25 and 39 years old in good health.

CDR3 sequence: CASSYPGELFF. As DNA, the CDR3 is TGTGCCAGCAGTTACCCCGGGGAGCTGTTTTTT. This sequence joins TRBV6-6 and TRBJ2-2, with unresolved D. Trimming cost V 2 bases and J 6 bases, with 1 base left between them. Germline values: CDR1 MNHNY, CDR2 SVGAGI (reference sequence). The CDR3 extends over 11 amino acids.